This T cell receptor (beta chain) appears in the sequencing data of a study of blood T cell repertoires in COVID-19. About the research overall: COVID-19 samples from acute and convalescent phases originated in the United States, Italy and Spain.

The CDR3 runs 14 residues. V was clipped by 6 bases and J by 3 bases; unmatched bases: 6. Germline CDR1 and CDR2: SGDLS and YYNGEE. Method: immunoSEQ multiplex PCR; TCRdb's copy keeps in-frame clones and lacks some. The sample consists of roughly 100,000 clones, around nine tenths of them appearing once. This rearrangement joins TRBV9 to TRBJ2-3, with TRBD2 matching over 8 bases. This receptor was taken from a woman in her sixties or seventies with acute or convalescent COVID-19. Sequenced: peripheral blood. CDR3 nucleotides: TGTGCCAGCACCCCACCGGGGGGGACAGATACGCAGTATTTT. It is translated as CASTPPGGTDTQYF. Complete variable domain (other parts from reference TRBV9 and TRBJ2-3): DSGVTQTPKHLITATGQRVTLRCSPRSGDLSVYWYQQSLDQGLQFLIQYYNGEERAKGNILERFSAQQFPDLHSELNLSSLELGDSALYFCASTPPGGTDTQYFGPGTRLTVL.